This T cell receptor (beta chain) is from a study of T cells after yellow fever vaccination. This clonotype was picked up many times. Its antigen is currently unknown. From germline, CDR1 is SNHLY and CDR2 FYNNEI. V was shortened by 3 bases and J by 0 bases, with 5 bases between the two germline ends. The CDR3 runs 13 residues. Overall study results and limits: By day 5 rather than day 15, the secondary response had peaked, though it was weaker. Only a minor proportion of clonotypes was detected across both CD4 and CD8 compartments. Abundant bulk-derived clonotypes could contaminate FACS-sorted repertoires.

Making TCR cDNA involved 5'RACE template switching, which added UMIs and a universal primer site. TCRdb independently ran MiXCR on the 5' RACE reads; one entry per CDR3 protein. The sample includes approximately 250,000 distinct CDR3 sequences, more than 6.5% seen only once; the top ten take 0.8% to 1.2%. Sequencing used CD4+ T cells sorted from PBMCs, obtained on the day of the yellow fever booster vaccination. The receptor's source is a man aged 30 to 39 who received the YFV17D yellow fever vaccine. The gene calls are TRBV2 and TRBJ1-2; D gene uncertain. CDR3 nucleotides: TGTGCCAGCAGTGAGCAAGCTAACTATGGCTACACCTTC. This codes for CASSEQANYGYTF.